The entry below gives a single T cell receptor beta chain sequence along with its context. This table comes from immunoSEQ multiplex PCR, and its TCRdb copy is limited to in-frame clones, with some not included. This table has approximately 60,000 clones, roughly 77% appearing once. The sample is drawn from a study of memory CD4+ T cells and cytomegalovirus serostatus. The sort gate was single viable CD3+CD4+CD8-CD45RO+ cells for memory CD4+ T cells. The sequencing sample was made of memory CD4+ T cells from blood. The sequence was collected from an adult in good health and CMV-seronegative.

CDR3 residues: CAPSGTSGKNEQFF. In DNA, the CDR3 is TGTGCCCCCAGTGGGACTAGCGGGAAGAATGAGCAGTTCTTC. The chain joins TRBV6-4 to TRBJ2-1; TRBD2 matches at 13 bases. CDR1 and CDR2 (germline): MRHNA, SNTAGT. The V and J ends lost 11 bases and 7 bases, in that order; junction bases with no gene match: 8. The CDR3 spans 14 residues.